This TCR beta chain stems from a study of kidney transplant recipient with SARS-CoV-2 infection. With respect to this clonotype: At one end, the junction sequence differs from germline, possibly due to a read error.

From germline, CDR1 is LGHDT and CDR2 YNNKEL (reference sequence). This CDR3 region has 14 residues. TCRdb re-called the reads through MiXCR, storing one row per CDR3 protein. Seen here are 250,000 or so distinct CDR3 sequences, 25% to 35% observed once, and the top ten hold 6% to 8.5%. The sequences come from a blood sample, collected at baseline and around day 120 from a kidney transplant recipient. This receptor was obtained from a young adult male patient who had COVID-19 and was a kidney transplant recipient. Some T cells may be transferred from the graft donor. V usage is TRBV3-1 and J usage is TRBJ1-4; TRBD1 agrees at 9 bases. Written as DNA, the CDR3 is TGTGCCGGCAGCCGTTGGACAGGGGAGGAAAAACTGTTTTTT. Its translation is CAGSRWTGEEKLFF. Together with reference TRBV3-1 and TRBJ1-4, the CDR3 gives the full variable domain: DTAVSQTPKYLVTQMGNDKSIKCEQNLGHDTMYWYKQDSKKFLKIMFSYNNKELIINETVPNRFSPKSPDKAHLNLHINSLELGDSAVYFCAGSRWTGEEKLFFGSGTQLSVL.